This T cell receptor beta chain was retrieved from a study of cytomegalovirus exposure and HLA in healthy donors. Healthy bone marrow donors supplied every sample. Researchers ran the PCR with 60 Vbeta and 13 Jbeta primers. Method: immunoSEQ multiplex PCR; TCRdb's copy keeps in-frame clones and lacks some. The repertoire holds more than 95,000 clones, with over 9.5% as singletons. Points on this clone: Its antigen is still unknown.

Study outcomes and limitations: Most of the CMV-associated TCR beta chains (in a later analysis) appeared to be HLA-restricted.

The CDR3 length is 16 residues. Germline CDR1 WSHSY, CDR2 SAAADI. With 6 bases clipped from V and 0 bases from J, the junction kept 9 bases outside the gene matches. The chain has TRBV10-2 and TRBJ2-7; TRBD2 aligns across 9 bases. Sequenced: PBMCs. The receptor comes from a man in his forties in good health and CMV-seropositive. The CDR3 loop reads CASSELLAGNSYEQYF. The CDR3 nucleotides read TGCGCCAGCAGCGAATTACTAGCGGGCAACTCCTACGAGCAGTACTTC.